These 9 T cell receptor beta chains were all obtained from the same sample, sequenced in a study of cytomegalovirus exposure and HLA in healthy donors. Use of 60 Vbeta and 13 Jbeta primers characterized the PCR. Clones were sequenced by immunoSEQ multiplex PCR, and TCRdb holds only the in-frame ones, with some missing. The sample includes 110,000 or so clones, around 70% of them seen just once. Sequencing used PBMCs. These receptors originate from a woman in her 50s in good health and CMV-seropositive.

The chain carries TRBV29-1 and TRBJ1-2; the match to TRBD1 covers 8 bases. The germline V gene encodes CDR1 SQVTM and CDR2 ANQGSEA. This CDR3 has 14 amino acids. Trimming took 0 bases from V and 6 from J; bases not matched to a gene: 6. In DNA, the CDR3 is TGCAGCGTTGAAGATGGAGACAGGGGCCATGGCTACACCTTC. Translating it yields CSVEDGDRGHGYTF.

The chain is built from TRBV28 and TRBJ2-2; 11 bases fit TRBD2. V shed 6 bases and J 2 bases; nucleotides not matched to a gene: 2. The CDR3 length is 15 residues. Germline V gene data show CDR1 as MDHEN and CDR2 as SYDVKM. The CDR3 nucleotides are TGTGCCAGCAGAACTAGCGGGAGCAACACCGGGGAGCTGTTTTTT. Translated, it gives CASRTSGSNTGELFF.

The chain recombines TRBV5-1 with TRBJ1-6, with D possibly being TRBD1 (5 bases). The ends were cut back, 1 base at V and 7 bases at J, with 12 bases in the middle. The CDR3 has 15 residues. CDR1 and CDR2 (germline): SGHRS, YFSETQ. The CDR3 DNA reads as TGCGCCAGCAGCTTGTTAACCCGACAGAATTCACCCCTCCACTTT. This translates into CASSLLTRQNSPLHF.

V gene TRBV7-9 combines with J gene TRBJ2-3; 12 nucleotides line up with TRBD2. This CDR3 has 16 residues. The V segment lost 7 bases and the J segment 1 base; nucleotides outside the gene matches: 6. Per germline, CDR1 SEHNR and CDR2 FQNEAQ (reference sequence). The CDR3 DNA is TGTGCCAGCATCCTAGCGGGGGGGGGCGGCACAGATACGCAGTATTTT. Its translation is CASILAGGGGTDTQYF.

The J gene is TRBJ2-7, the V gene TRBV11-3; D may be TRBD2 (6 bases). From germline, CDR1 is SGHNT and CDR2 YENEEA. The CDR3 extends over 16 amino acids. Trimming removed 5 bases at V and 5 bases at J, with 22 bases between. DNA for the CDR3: TGTGCCAGCAGCGCGGGGCCAGGGTCGGGTTCGGACGAGCAGTACTTC. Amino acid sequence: CASSAGPGSGSDEQYF.

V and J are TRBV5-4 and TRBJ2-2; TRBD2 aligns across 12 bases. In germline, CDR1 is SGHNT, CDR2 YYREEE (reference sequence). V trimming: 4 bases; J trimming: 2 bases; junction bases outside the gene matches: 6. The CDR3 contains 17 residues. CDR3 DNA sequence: TGTGCCAGCAGCGCTAGCGGGGGGGCCAAAAACACCGGGGAGCTGTTTTTT. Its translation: CASSASGGAKNTGELFF.

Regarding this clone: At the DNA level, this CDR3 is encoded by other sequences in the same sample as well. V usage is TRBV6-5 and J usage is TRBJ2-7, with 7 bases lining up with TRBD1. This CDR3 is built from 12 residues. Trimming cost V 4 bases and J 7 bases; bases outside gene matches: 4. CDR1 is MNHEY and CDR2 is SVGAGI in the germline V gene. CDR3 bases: TGTGCCAGCAGTTCGACAGGGACGGAGCAGTACTTC. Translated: CASSSTGTEQYF.

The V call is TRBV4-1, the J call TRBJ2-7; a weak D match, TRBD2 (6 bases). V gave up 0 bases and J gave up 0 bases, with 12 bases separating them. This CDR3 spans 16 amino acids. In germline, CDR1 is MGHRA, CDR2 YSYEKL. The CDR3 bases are TGCGCCAGCAGCCAAGATGGGGGGTTCAGCTCCTACGAGCAGTACTTC. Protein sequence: CASSQDGGFSSYEQYF.

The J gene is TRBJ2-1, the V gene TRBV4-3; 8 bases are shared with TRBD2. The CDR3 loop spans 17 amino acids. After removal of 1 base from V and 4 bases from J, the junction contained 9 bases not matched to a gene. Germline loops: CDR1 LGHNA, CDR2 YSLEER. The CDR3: CASSQGQREMGYNEQFF. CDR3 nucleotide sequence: TGCGCCAGCAGCCAAGGTCAGCGGGAGATGGGTTACAATGAGCAGTTCTTC.